This TCR beta chain was obtained from a study of metastatic and nonmetastatic thyroid tumors. Overall study results and limits: Versus benign nodules, malignant thyroid tumors reportedly had significantly higher TCR beta diversity, in blood and tumor.

Treatment of any kind had been given to no patient before thyroid surgery. This CDR3 comprises 13 residues. Trimming took 6 bases from V and 1 from J, leaving 9 bases between them. The germline V gene encodes CDR1 MNHEY and CDR2 SVGEGT. This clone was observed many times. The antigen is unknown. The authors' processing: CDR3 differences across clinicopathological groups were used to build a distant-metastasis classifier for papillary thyroid cancer. TCRdb re-called clones from the PCR reads using MiXCR. For this entry, the V and J calls and clone size follow TCRdb and not the study's own pipeline. The sample has almost 85,000 clones; 9.5% to 15% are singletons.

The specimen sequenced was tumor tissue. The sequence came from a female donor with papillary thyroid cancer or a benign thyroid nodule (not recorded which). Some clones in this sample may be carry-over from other donors' samples. The V and J genes are TRBV6-2 or TRBV6-3 and TRBJ1-1; D gene ambiguous. The DNA for the CDR3 is TGTGCCAGCAGCACTCAGGAGAACACTGAAGCTTTCTTT. This sequence encodes CASSTQENTEAFF.